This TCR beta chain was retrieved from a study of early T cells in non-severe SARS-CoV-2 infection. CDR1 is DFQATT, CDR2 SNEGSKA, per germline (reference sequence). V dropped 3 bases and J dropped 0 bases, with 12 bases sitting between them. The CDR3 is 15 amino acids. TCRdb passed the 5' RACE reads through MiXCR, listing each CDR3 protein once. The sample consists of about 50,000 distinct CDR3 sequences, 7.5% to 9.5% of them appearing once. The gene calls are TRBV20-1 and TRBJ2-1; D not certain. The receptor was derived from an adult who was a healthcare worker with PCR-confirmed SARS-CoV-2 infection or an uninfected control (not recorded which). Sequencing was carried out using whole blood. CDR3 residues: CSASPMASSYNEQFF. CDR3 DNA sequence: TGCAGTGCTAGCCCTATGGCGAGCTCCTACAATGAGCAGTTCTTC.